This TCR beta chain is drawn from a study of metastatic and nonmetastatic thyroid tumors. Study results and limitations: It was reported that TCR beta diversity was significantly higher in malignant thyroid tumors than benign nodules, in blood and tumor.

TCRdb used MiXCR to call clones anew from the PCR reads. The table records about 12,000 clones, approximately 31% of them present only once. Nobody among the patients had been given any treatment before thyroid surgery. This clone was detected many times. Antigen unknown. Sequenced material: tumor tissue. This receptor was identified in a male donor with papillary thyroid cancer or a benign thyroid nodule (not recorded which). Some clones in this sample may be carry-over from other donors' samples.

Here the CDR3 DNA reads TGCAGTGCTAGCCCCGGGACAGCCGCGTCGTCTCCCTACGAGCAGTACTTC. As protein: CSASPGTAASSPYEQYF. The chain employs TRBV20-1 and TRBJ2-7; 7 bases align to TRBD1. Germline trimming cut 3 bases from V and 2 bases from J; bases unmatched to any gene: 16. Germline CDR1 DFQATT, CDR2 SNEGSKA (reference sequence). The CDR3 has 17 amino acids.